The 3 T cell receptor beta chains given below trace back to one sample, sequenced in a study of blood T cell repertoires in COVID-19 (dated by TCRdb to the early 2020s). Libraries were made using the immunoSEQ multiplex PCR assay. TCRdb stores this immuneACCESS table with in-frame sequences only. Part of the clones is absent; in the studies checked, under half of the shortfall reflects unresolved V genes, and no reason is known for the rest. The sample table lists 250,000 to 300,000 clones, approximately 89% of them with a count of one. About 2.2% of the sample comes from the top ten. The sequenced sample was peripheral blood. The receptors derive from a woman aged 25 to 39 with COVID-19, enrolled during active disease.

The gene calls are TRBV13 and TRBJ1-2; 7 nucleotides line up with TRBD1. Germline CDR1 and CDR2: PRHDT and FYEKMQ (reference sequence). The V gene end was trimmed by 5 bases and the J gene end by 5 bases; junction bases not matched to a gene: 11. There are 15 residues in the CDR3. This CDR3 reads CASSILIQGRYGYTF. The CDR3 nucleotides read TGTGCCAGCAGCATACTTATACAGGGGAGGTATGGCTACACCTTC.

The chain links TRBV7-9 to TRBJ1-3; TRBD1 aligns across 9 bases. This CDR3 region has 15 residues. The V segment lost 4 bases and the J segment 2 bases; nucleotides outside the gene matches: 3. Germline-derived CDR1 and CDR2 are SEHNR and FQNEAQ (reference sequence). CDR3 region: CASSSRTGAGNTIYF. CDR3 in DNA: TGTGCCAGCAGCTCCCGGACAGGGGCTGGAAACACCATATATTTT.

The J gene is TRBJ2-3, the V gene TRBV14, with a possible D match to TRBD2 (6 bases). The V and J ends lost 6 bases and 2 bases respectively, with 18 bases between them. This CDR3 is built from 16 residues. The V gene's germline CDR1 is SGHDN and CDR2 FVKESK. The chain's CDR3 is CASRTREVPLTDTQYF. The CDR3, as DNA: TGTGCCAGCAGAACGAGGGAGGTTCCACTCACAGATACGCAGTATTTT.